One and the same sample provided the 8 T cell receptor beta chains below, sequenced in a study of blood T cell repertoires in COVID-19. Only in-frame clones appear in the TCRdb table, and some are missing; sequencing was by immunoSEQ multiplex PCR. The sample carries 150,000 or so clones, approximately 90% recorded once. The sequenced material came from PBMCs or T cells enriched from blood (not recorded which). Every receptor here comes from a man aged 45-65 years who had recovered from COVID-19.

The sample holds a few counts of this clone. V and J are TRBV29-1 and TRBJ1-5, with D hard to call. The CDR3 is 13 amino acids. Germline-derived CDR1 and CDR2 are SQVTM and ANQGSEA. Trimming stripped 4 bases from V and 0 bases from J, with 7 bases between. CDR3 sequence reads: CSVGADSNQPQHF. The CDR3 coding sequence is TGCAGCGTTGGGGCAGATAGCAATCAGCCCCAGCATTTT.

This CDR3 is CASSVVSSGSTDTQYF. Here the CDR3 DNA reads TGTGCCAGCAGCGTAGTTTCTAGCGGGAGCACAGATACGCAGTATTTT. V is TRBV9 and J is TRBJ2-3, with 8 bases fitting TRBD2. This CDR3 is built from 16 residues. V lost 0 bases, J lost 0 bases, and 3 bases stayed unmatched. The germline CDR1 and CDR2 sequences are SGDLS and YYNGEE.

This clone occurred a few times. The chain uses TRBV7-9 and TRBJ2-7; 10 bases line up with TRBD1. V dropped 1 base and J dropped 5; count of bases not matched to a gene: 2. The CDR3 has 14 residues. Germline CDR1 SEHNR, CDR2 FQNEAQ (reference sequence). The CDR3 is CASSLEGTGDEQYV. CDR3 DNA sequence: TGTGCCAGCAGCTTAGAGGGGACAGGGGACGAGCAGTACGTC.

The rearrangement uses TRBV27 and TRBJ1-2, with D unclear. Per germline, CDR1 MNHEY and CDR2 SMNVEV (reference sequence). CDR3 size: 14 residues. The ends were cut back, 5 bases at V and 3 bases at J, with 13 bases in the middle. CDR3 nucleotides: TGTGCCAGCAGTCCATCGGTGCCGTACTATGGCTACACCTTC. Amino acids: CASSPSVPYYGYTF.

V is TRBV4-3 and J is TRBJ1-2; D ambiguous. CDR1 LGHNA and CDR2 YSLEER come from the germline V gene. Trimming took 3 bases from V and 0 from J, leaving 8 bases between them. The length of the CDR3 is 14 residues. CDR3 region: CASSHLDSNYGYTF. DNA for the CDR3: TGCGCCAGCAGCCATTTAGACTCTAACTATGGCTACACCTTC.

V usage is TRBV7-2 and J usage is TRBJ1-5; 8 bases line up with TRBD1. The trim removed 2 bases at V and 1 base at J, leaving 4 bases unmatched. Germline loops: CDR1 SGHTA, CDR2 FQGNSA. The CDR3 sequence is 16 residues long. The CDR3 reads CASSLTGTGSNQPQHF. The CDR3 DNA follows: TGTGCCAGCAGCTTAACTGGGACAGGAAGCAATCAGCCCCAGCATTTT.

The V gene is TRBV7-3, the J gene TRBJ1-4, with D maybe TRBD1 (5 bases). Germline CDR1 reads SGHTA; CDR2 reads FQGTGA. There are 15 residues in the CDR3. V lost 1 base to trimming and J lost 1 base, with 7 bases between them. CDR3: CASSLKGLTNEKLFF. The CDR3, as DNA: TGTGCCAGCAGCTTAAAGGGGTTAACTAATGAAAAACTGTTTTTT.

The chain uses TRBV7-9 and TRBJ2-6; unclear D gene. The germline V gene has CDR1 SEHNR and CDR2 FQNEAQ (reference sequence). There are 16 residues in the CDR3. The ends were cut back, 5 bases at V and 0 bases at J, with 11 bases in the middle. CDR3: CASSPGYSSGANVLTF. CDR3 nucleotides: TGTGCCAGCAGCCCAGGTTATTCCTCTGGGGCCAACGTCCTGACTTTC.